The present entry profiles one T cell receptor (beta chain) with its context. Assay: immunoSEQ multiplex PCR; the TCRdb copy retains only in-frame clones and omits some. Of some 140,000 clones listed, about 94% are singletons. The source of the sample is a study of control samples from healthy donors and cancer patients. CDR1 is MNHNY, CDR2 SVGAGI, per germline (reference sequence). V gave up 2 bases and J gave up 6 bases; unmatched junction bases: 4. This CDR3 is built from 15 residues. This TCR was recovered from a man aged 40-50 years in good health. The J gene is TRBJ1-2, the V gene TRBV6-6, with 12 bases aligning to TRBD1. The specimen was blood. The CDR3 DNA is TGTGCCAGCAGTTACCGGGACAGGGGGCAAAATGGCTACACCTTC. It codes for CASSYRDRGQNGYTF.